Each of the 6 T cell receptor beta chains below was sequenced from the same sample in a study of metastatic and nonmetastatic thyroid tumors. Using MiXCR, TCRdb reanalyzed the PCR reads. The sample lists some 13,000 clones; under 25% were seen once. Every patient was untreated before thyroid surgery. The sample was adjacent normal tissue. These receptor sequences come from a female donor with papillary thyroid cancer or a benign thyroid nodule (not recorded which). Some clones in this sample may be carry-over from other donors' samples.

This clone was counted at least ten times. The chain employs TRBV3-1 and TRBJ1-1; TRBD1 is a possible D gene (5 bases). The CDR3 length is 14 residues. V lost 0 bases and J 8 bases, leaving 13 bases between the germline ends. CDR1 is LGHDT and CDR2 is YNNKEL in the germline V gene (reference sequence). CDR3 sequence reads: CASSQDTGGGEAFF. In nucleotides, the CDR3 is TGTGCCAGCAGCCAAGATACTGGTGGGGGGGAAGCTTTCTTT.

This CDR3 reads CSADYRGRGSEQYF. The CDR3 bases are TGCAGTGCAGACTATCGGGGCCGGGGTTCCGAGCAGTACTTC. V gene TRBV20-1 combines with J gene TRBJ2-7; tentatively, D is TRBD1 or TRBD2 (5 bases each). The CDR3 totals 14 residues. Per the germline V gene, CDR1 is DFQATT and CDR2 is SNEGSKA (reference sequence). Trimming took 6 bases from V and 6 from J, leaving 21 bases between them.

This clone ranks as medium-sized (0.01 to 0.1%). A read error may account for a junction end that differs from germline. The chain recombines TRBV6-1 with TRBJ2-3; TRBD2 aligns across 12 bases. Germline CDR1 MNHNS, CDR2 SASEGT. There are 14 residues in the CDR3. The CDR3 protein is CATKGLAGSDTQYF. The CDR3 DNA reads TGCGCGACGAAGGGACTAGCGGGCTCAGATACGCAGTATTTT.

This clone is labeled medium-sized. The chain employs TRBV6-2 or TRBV6-3 and TRBJ1-2; D ambiguous. V was clipped by 7 bases and J by 5 bases, with 26 bases between them. This CDR3 has 17 amino acids. CDR1 is MNHEY and CDR2 is SVGEGT in the germline V gene. CDR3 loop: CASIGGTRRSRRYGYTF. Here the CDR3 DNA reads TGTGCCAGCATTGGTGGTACAAGGAGAAGTCGACGGTATGGCTACACCTTC.

This clone showed up many times. The chain links TRBV5-5 to TRBJ1-5, with 9 bases aligning to TRBD1. Losses at the gene ends were 2 bases for V and 7 bases for J; bases not matched to a gene: 7. The length of the CDR3 is 15 residues. Germline values: CDR1 SGHKS, CDR2 YYEKEE (reference sequence). CDR3 bases: TGTGCCAGCAGCTTTGGGACAGGGAATTACCAGCCCCAGCATTTT. Protein sequence: CASSFGTGNYQPQHF.

This clone has ten or more counts. The chain links TRBV7-8 to TRBJ1-5, with D possibly matching TRBD2 (5 bases). The J call may be wrong; the DNA end is better matched by TRBJ2-3. CDR1 is SGHVS, CDR2 FQNEAQ, per germline. The CDR3 is 15 amino acids. The CDR3 sequence is CASGGLGFGNQPQYF. The CDR3, as DNA: TGTGCCAGCGGCGGGCTGGGATTTGGCAATCAGCCCCAGTATTTT.